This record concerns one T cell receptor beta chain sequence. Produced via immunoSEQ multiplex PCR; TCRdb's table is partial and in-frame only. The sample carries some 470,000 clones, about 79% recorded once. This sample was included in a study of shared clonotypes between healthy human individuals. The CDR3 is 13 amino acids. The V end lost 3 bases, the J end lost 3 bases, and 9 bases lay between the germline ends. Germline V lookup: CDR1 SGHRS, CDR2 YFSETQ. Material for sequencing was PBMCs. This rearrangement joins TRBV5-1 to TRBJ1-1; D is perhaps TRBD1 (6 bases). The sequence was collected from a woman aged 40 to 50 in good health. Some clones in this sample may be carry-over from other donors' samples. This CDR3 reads CASSSRGDTEAFF. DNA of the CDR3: TGCGCCAGCAGCTCCAGGGGTGACACTGAAGCTTTCTTT.